A single sample is the source of the 14 T cell receptor beta chains below, sequenced in a study of cytomegalovirus exposure and HLA in healthy donors. PCR used 60 Vbeta primers and 13 Jbeta primers. The repertoire was sequenced with immunoSEQ multiplex PCR; TCRdb's copy has only in-frame clones and lacks some. The profile covers around 90,000 clones, with 85% appearing a single time and 7.4% taken by the ten largest. The specimen sequenced was PBMCs. These receptors originate from a man in his forties or fifties in good health and CMV-seropositive.

V usage is TRBV27 and J usage is TRBJ2-2; D unresolved. The CDR3 totals 13 residues. V was cut by 3 bases and J by 5 bases, with 7 bases left in between. Germline CDR1 reads MNHEY; CDR2 reads SMNVEV (reference sequence). CDR3 sequence reads: CASSFIRTGELFF. The CDR3 nucleotides read TGTGCCAGCAGTTTTATCCGGACCGGGGAGCTGTTTTTT.

The V gene is TRBV29-1, the J gene TRBJ1-5; D may be TRBD1 (5 bases). Germline lookup yields CDR1 SQVTM and CDR2 ANQGSEA. Trimming cost V 4 bases and J 5 bases, with 27 bases left between them. CDR3 size: 18 residues. The CDR3 sequence: CSVVTVWGVQREDQPQHF. The CDR3 coding sequence is TGCAGCGTTGTAACCGTTTGGGGGGTACAAAGGGAGGATCAGCCCCAGCATTTT.

The chain uses TRBV28 and TRBJ2-7; D perhaps matches TRBD1 (5 bases). Germline lookup yields CDR1 MDHEN and CDR2 SYDVKM. The CDR3 has 13 amino acids. V was clipped by 1 base and J by 10 bases, with 14 bases between them. CDR3 coding DNA: TGTGCCAGCAGTTTATTGAGGCAGGACAAACAGTACTTC. Protein sequence: CASSLLRQDKQYF.

The CDR3 nucleotides are TGTGCCAGCAGTCATTCACCACAGGTTTCGGGGACAGGGGTTAGCGAGCAGTACTTC. It specifies CASSHSPQVSGTGVSEQYF. The rearrangement links TRBV27 to TRBJ2-7; the match to TRBD1 covers 10 bases. V shed 5 bases and J 6 bases; nucleotides not matched to a gene: 22. Per the germline V gene, CDR1 is MNHEY and CDR2 is SMNVEV (reference sequence). The CDR3 is 19 residues long.

This clone was picked up a small number of times. This sequence joins TRBV27 and TRBJ2-7; no clear D gene. CDR1 is MNHEY, CDR2 SMNVEV, per germline (reference sequence). The CDR3 totals 13 residues. Trimming left V 4 bases short and J 3 bases short, with 10 bases between. The CDR3 here is CASSYRAVYEQYF. For the CDR3, the DNA is TGTGCCAGCAGTTATCGCGCGGTCTACGAGCAGTACTTC.

This clone was recorded once. V and J are TRBV11-2 and TRBJ2-7, with D unresolved. V lost 6 bases and J lost 5, with 17 bases in between. This CDR3 is built from 14 residues. Germline-derived CDR1 and CDR2 are SGHAT and FQNNGV. CDR3 residues: CASRLGRSSNEQYF. The CDR3, as DNA: TGTGCCAGCAGGTTGGGCCGGTCGTCGAACGAGCAGTACTTC.

V and J are TRBV6-5 and TRBJ2-5; TRBD2 aligns across 7 bases. Germline CDR1 reads MNHEY; CDR2 reads SVGAGI. Trimming cost V 8 bases and J 0 bases; bases outside gene matches: 6. The CDR3 contains 14 residues. CDR3 bases: TGTGCCAGCCTAGCGGTGACGGACCAAGAGACCCAGTACTTC. This translates into CASLAVTDQETQYF.

The chain employs TRBV30 and TRBJ2-5, with 10 bases matching TRBD2. Gene TRBJ2-7 matches the end of the DNA better, so the J call may be wrong. This CDR3 is built from 12 residues. Germline CDR1 reads GTSNPN; CDR2 reads SVGIG (reference sequence). CDR3 coding DNA: TGTGCCTGGACTAGCGGGGGCAACGAGCAGTACTTC. Protein sequence: CAWTSGGNEQYF.

This chain joins TRBV10-3 and TRBJ2-7; no firm D call. Trimming pared 0 bases from V and 7 bases from J, leaving 13 bases between. This CDR3 contains 14 residues. The germline gives CDR1 ENHRY, CDR2 SYGVKD. CDR3 sequence (DNA): TGTGCCATCAGTGAGTCATTCCCTGCCGGGGAGCAGTACTTC. It is translated as CAISESFPAGEQYF.

The chain recombines TRBV18 with TRBJ2-5, with TRBD2 as a possible D gene (5 bases). This CDR3 comprises 14 residues. Germline CDR1 KGHSH, CDR2 LQKENI. Trimming pared 3 bases from V and 4 bases from J, leaving 12 bases between. CDR3 residues: CASSPGSGPETQYF. The CDR3 region has the DNA TGTGCCAGCTCACCGGGGAGTGGGCCAGAGACCCAGTACTTC.

This clone was observed a few times. The CDR3 reads CASGKGGSEYEQYF. The CDR3 nucleotides read TGTGCCAGCGGGAAAGGTGGGAGTGAGTACGAGCAGTACTTC. This chain joins TRBV2 and TRBJ2-7, with a possible D match to TRBD2 (5 bases). The length of the CDR3 is 14 residues. Germline assignment: CDR1 SNHLY and CDR2 FYNNEI. V lost 8 bases and J lost 4, with 18 bases in between.

The J gene is TRBJ2-5, the V gene TRBV30; 8 positions agree with TRBD2. Trimming took 2 bases from V and 5 from J; bases not matched to a gene: 7. CDR1 is GTSNPN, CDR2 SVGIG, per germline (reference sequence). CDR3 length equals 14 residues. The CDR3 protein is CAWSRAGAWETQYF. CDR3 coding DNA: TGTGCCTGGAGTAGAGCGGGGGCCTGGGAGACCCAGTACTTC.

The rearrangement uses TRBV5-1 and TRBJ2-1; TRBD2 agrees at 9 bases. Trimming cost V 7 bases and J 9 bases; bases outside gene matches: 17. The CDR3 has 16 residues. CDR1 is SGHRS and CDR2 is YFSETQ in the germline V gene. CDR3 region: CASGPLGAGGPVEQFF. For the CDR3, the DNA is TGCGCCAGCGGTCCCCTTGGGGCGGGGGGGCCAGTTGAGCAGTTCTTC.

The V call is TRBV20-1, the J call TRBJ2-1; D not resolved. Trimming took off 3 bases at V and 9 bases at J, with 6 bases between the two ends. Looked up from germline, CDR1 is DFQATT and CDR2 is SNEGSKA (reference sequence). This CDR3 is built from 10 residues. This CDR3 reads CSASPFEQFF. CDR3 nucleotide sequence: TGCAGTGCTAGCCCGTTTGAGCAGTTCTTC.